Sequencing of this T cell receptor beta chain was carried out in a study of cytomegalovirus exposure and HLA in healthy donors. CDR3 length: 15 residues. The V gene's germline CDR1 is MDHEN and CDR2 SYDVKM. V dropped 8 bases and J dropped 4 bases, with 15 bases sitting between them. A multiplex PCR was run with 60 Vbeta primers and 13 Jbeta primers. Sequencing used immunoSEQ multiplex PCR; TCRdb keeps in-frame clones, though not all of them. Of 95,000 to 150,000 clones in the sample, 70% to 75% were seen once. The V call is TRBV28, the J call TRBJ2-6, with a possible D match to TRBD1 (6 bases). This receptor was taken from a woman aged 40 to 50 in good health and CMV-seronegative. The sequenced material came from PBMCs. The CDR3 region is CASGNRVPGANVLTF. CDR3 nucleotides: TGTGCCAGCGGGAACAGGGTTCCCGGGGCCAACGTCCTGACTTTC. Looking up the rest from reference TRBV28 and TRBJ2-6 gives the full variable domain: DVKVTQSSRYLVKRTGEKVFLECVQDMDHENMFWYRQDPGLGLRLIYFSYDVKMKEKGDIPEGYSVSREKKERFSLILESASTNQTSMYLCASGNRVPGANVLTFGAGSRLTVL.